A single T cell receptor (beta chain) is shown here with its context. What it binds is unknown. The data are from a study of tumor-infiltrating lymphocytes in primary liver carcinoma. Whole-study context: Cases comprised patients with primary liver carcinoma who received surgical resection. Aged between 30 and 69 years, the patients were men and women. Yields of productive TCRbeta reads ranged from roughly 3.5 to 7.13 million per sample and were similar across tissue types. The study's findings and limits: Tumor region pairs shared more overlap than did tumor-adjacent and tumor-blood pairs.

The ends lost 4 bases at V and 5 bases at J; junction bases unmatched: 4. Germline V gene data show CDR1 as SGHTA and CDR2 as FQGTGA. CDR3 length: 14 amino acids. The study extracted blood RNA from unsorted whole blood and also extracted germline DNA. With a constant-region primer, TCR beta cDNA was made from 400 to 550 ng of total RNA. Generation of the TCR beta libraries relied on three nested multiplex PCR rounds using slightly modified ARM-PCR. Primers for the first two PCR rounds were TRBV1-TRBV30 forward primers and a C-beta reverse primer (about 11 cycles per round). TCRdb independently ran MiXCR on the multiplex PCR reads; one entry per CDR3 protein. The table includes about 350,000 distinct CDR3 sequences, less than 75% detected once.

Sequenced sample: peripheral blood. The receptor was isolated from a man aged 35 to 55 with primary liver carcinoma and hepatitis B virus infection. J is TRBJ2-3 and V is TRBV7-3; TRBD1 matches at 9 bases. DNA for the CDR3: TGTGCCAGCAGCTCACAGGGGGCAATAGATACGCAGTATTTT. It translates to CASSSQGAIDTQYF.